The 6 T cell receptor beta chains below all came from one sample that was sequenced in a study of molecular identifiers for immune sequencing clone quantification. TCRdb independently ran MiXCR on the PCR reads; one entry per CDR3 protein. Of roughly 40,000 distinct CDR3 sequences listed, 20% to 25% are singletons. The sample taken for sequencing was naive CD8+ T cells from blood, with Jurkat cell RNA spiked in. Subset specified: FACS-sorted CD8+CD4-CCR7+CD45RA+ naive T cells. These receptors all stem from a human donor in good health. Some libraries in this study had Jurkat cell RNA spiked in.

This clonotype was detected ten times or more. The chain joins TRBV5-6 to TRBJ1-2; D remains ambiguous. Germline V gives CDR1 SGHDT, CDR2 YYEEEE. This CDR3 spans 13 amino acids. With 0 bases removed from V and 10 bases from J, the gap between germline ends came to 13 bases. The CDR3: CASSLEASPVYTF. The CDR3 bases are TGTGCCAGCAGCTTGGAAGCTTCACCTGTCTACACCTTC. Drawing the rest from reference TRBV5-6 and TRBJ1-2, the complete variable domain is DAGVTQSPTHLIKTRGQQVTLRCSPKSGHDTVSWYQQALGQGPQFIFQYYEEEERQRGNFPDRFSGHQFPNYSSELNVNALLLGDSALYLCASSLEASPVYTFGSGTRLTVV.

In its sample, this clonotype was seen many times. The V and J genes are TRBV13 and TRBJ2-3, with TRBD1 matching 7 bases. Per the germline V gene, CDR1 is PRHDT and CDR2 is FYEKMQ (reference sequence). Trimming took 5 bases from V and 4 from J; bases not matched to a gene: 18. The CDR3 loop spans 18 amino acids. Written as DNA, the CDR3 is TGTGCCAGCAGCGTCCCCCCCGGGACAGTTAATTTCCCAGATACGCAGTATTTT. It translates to CASSVPPGTVNFPDTQYF.

This clonotype was counted between two and nine times. Given a much more abundant clone one base away, this may be a read error. V and J are TRBV6-5 and TRBJ1-1, with D possibly TRBD1 on 5 matching bases. Germline CDR1 reads MNHEY; CDR2 reads SVGAGI. The CDR3 runs to 17 residues. V gave up 0 bases and J gave up 1 base, with 15 bases separating them. The CDR3 sequence is CASSYSGQNRRNTEAFF. Here the CDR3 DNA reads TGTGCCAGCAGTTACTCGGGTCAAAACAGGAGGAACACTGAAGCTTTCTTT.

This chain links TRBV21-1 with TRBJ2-3; the table's D gene call, TRBD1, was not cross checked with the DNA. TRBV21-1 constitutes a pseudogene. This CDR3 region has 17 residues. The DNA for the CDR3 is TGTGCCAGCAGCAAGGTCGGGACAGGGGGGTTGGCAGATACGCAGTATTTT. Translation gives CASSKVGTGGLADTQYF.

Regarding this clonotype: A much larger clone lies one base from this, so it may be a read error. The chain recombines TRBV19 with TRBJ2-7; TRBD1 matches at 8 bases. With 10 bases clipped from V and 8 bases from J, the junction kept 7 bases outside the gene matches. Per germline, CDR1 LNHDA and CDR2 SQIVND (reference sequence). The CDR3 totals 11 residues. CDR3 sequence reads: CATGQGSKQYF. The CDR3 DNA sequence: TGTGCCACCGGACAGGGAAGCAAGCAGTACTTC. The complete variable domain, with remaining parts taken from reference TRBV19 and TRBJ2-7, reads DGGITQSPKYLFRKEGQNVTLSCEQNLNHDAMYWYRQDPGQGLRLIYYSQIVNDFQKGDIAEGYSVSREKKESFPLTVTSAQKNPTAFYLCATGQGSKQYFGPGTRLTVT.

This clonotype was recorded at least ten times. The junction departs from the called germline gene at one end, perhaps through a read error. The chain uses TRBV6-6 and TRBJ2-4, with 8 bases matching TRBD2. Germline CDR1 and CDR2: MNHNY and SVGAGI (reference sequence). The CDR3 spans 12 residues. DNA of the CDR3: TGTGCCAGCAGTGGACCTAGCGGGTTGTGTAAATTC. Translating it yields CASSGPSGLCKF.